The 19 T cell receptor beta chains presented below share a single source sample, sequenced in a study of shared clonotypes between healthy human individuals. Repertoires were generated with immunoSEQ multiplex PCR, while TCRdb's copy carries only in-frame clones and drops some. The table has about 680,000 clones, approximately 73% seen once; the top ten hold more than 1.5%. The material sequenced was memory CD4+ T cells sorted from blood. Subset given: CD45RA-negative fraction. Source of these receptors: a woman aged 25 to 39 in good health.

The rearrangement links TRBV5-1 to TRBJ2-5; D not resolved. This CDR3 has 14 residues. Per the germline V gene, CDR1 is SGHRS and CDR2 is YFSETQ. Trimming removed 5 bases from V and 1 base from J, with 12 bases in between. The CDR3, as DNA: TGCGCCAGCAGTCGATGGCAGTCCCAAGAGACCCAGTACTTC. It encodes CASSRWQSQETQYF.

The V and J genes are TRBV29-1 and TRBJ2-7; weak D call: TRBD2 (6 bases). The CDR3 length is 11 residues. Germline CDR1 SQVTM, CDR2 ANQGSEA. V was shortened by 7 bases and J by 3 bases, with 10 bases between the two germline ends. In DNA, the CDR3 is TGCAGCGCCCTGACTAGCTACGAGCAGTACTTC. Translating gives CSALTSYEQYF.

A note on this clone: Other DNA sequences in the same sample also yield this CDR3. This chain connects TRBV5-1 to TRBJ2-1; D possibly corresponds to TRBD1 (5 bases). This CDR3 region has 15 residues. The germline CDR1 and CDR2 sequences are SGHRS and YFSETQ. The V gene lost 0 bases and the J gene lost 4 bases, with 11 bases spanning the gap. CDR3 in DNA: TGCGCCAGCAGCTTGGACAGGAGCGCTTACAATGAGCAGTTCTTC. This sequence encodes CASSLDRSAYNEQFF.

As for this clone: This CDR3 is also generated by other DNA sequences in the sample. Here the CDR3 reads CASSDRHEQYF. Written as DNA, the CDR3 is TGTGCCAGCAGTGATCGTCACGAGCAGTACTTC. The V call is TRBV6-1, the J call TRBJ2-7; D unclear. From germline, CDR1 is MNHNS and CDR2 SASEGT. The V and J ends lost 3 bases and 5 bases respectively, with 5 bases between them. The CDR3 is 11 residues long.

In its sample, this clone was seen many times. The chain links TRBV4-2 to TRBJ2-1, with 8 bases lining up with TRBD2. CDR3 length: 16 amino acids. Germline V gene sequence: CDR1 LGHNA, CDR2 YNFKEQ. Germline trimming cut 0 bases from V and 2 bases from J; bases unmatched to any gene: 3. The CDR3 nucleotides are TGTGCCAGCAGCCAAGATGCAGCGGGAGCCTACAATGAGCAGTTCTTC. Encoded protein: CASSQDAAGAYNEQFF.

The V call is TRBV5-6, the J call TRBJ1-1; the D is unclear. V lost 1 base, J lost 5 bases, and 6 bases lay in between. The CDR3 spans 12 residues. Germline CDR1 is SGHDT and CDR2 is YYEEEE. In DNA form, the CDR3 reads TGTGCCAGCAGCTTGTATGAGACTGAAGCTTTCTTT. Its protein product is CASSLYETEAFF.

The chain uses TRBV28 and TRBJ1-2; maybe TRBD1 (6 bases). V lost 3 bases, J lost 5 bases, and 13 bases lay in between. The CDR3 runs to 14 residues. Looked up from germline, CDR1 is MDHEN and CDR2 is SYDVKM. CDR3 region: CASSLGRGGYGYTF. CDR3 in DNA: TGTGCCAGCAGTTTGGGCAGGGGAGGGTATGGCTACACCTTC.

The J gene is TRBJ1-4, the V gene TRBV28, with a weak D call TRBD1 (5 bases). Germline V lookup: CDR1 MDHEN, CDR2 SYDVKM. Trimming pared 3 bases from V and 0 bases from J, leaving 14 bases between. The CDR3 length is 17 residues. The DNA of the CDR3 is TGTGCCAGCAGTTTCCTACCCGGACACCCAACTAATGAAAAACTGTTTTTT. Its protein product is CASSFLPGHPTNEKLFF.

The chain combines TRBV2 with TRBJ1-6, with D possibly being TRBD1 (5 bases). This CDR3 is built from 15 residues. Between the trimmed V and J ends, which lost 7 bases and 0 bases, there was a span of 10 bases. Germline loops: CDR1 SNHLY, CDR2 FYNNEI. The CDR3 region has the DNA TGTGCCAGCACTATAGACAGCTCCTATAATTCACCCCTCCACTTT. Amino acid sequence: CASTIDSSYNSPLHF.

Remarks on this clone: The identical CDR3 is also encoded by other nucleotide sequences in the sample. The chain links TRBV27 to TRBJ1-5; tentatively, D is TRBD1 (5 bases). Trimming removed 0 bases from V and 6 bases from J, with 9 bases in between. The CDR3 has 14 residues. The germline V gene encodes CDR1 MNHEY and CDR2 SMNVEV (reference sequence). The CDR3 DNA reads as TGTGCCAGCAGTTTATCTTCTGGGGGTCAGCCCCAGCATTTT. This translates into CASSLSSGGQPQHF.

V usage is TRBV11-2 and J usage is TRBJ1-5; D ambiguous. Germline lookup yields CDR1 SGHAT and CDR2 FQNNGV. V was cut by 0 bases and J by 4 bases, with 10 bases left in between. The CDR3 runs 15 residues. CDR3: CASSLDLSTNQPQHF. The CDR3 nucleotides are TGTGCCAGCAGCTTAGATCTTTCCACAAATCAGCCCCAGCATTTT.

There are a few counts of this clone. The rearrangement links TRBV7-9 to TRBJ1-1; D not certain. The CDR3 has 14 residues. CDR1 and CDR2 (germline): SEHNR, FQNEAQ (reference sequence). The V gene lost 1 base and the J gene lost 1 base, with 7 bases spanning the gap. Written as DNA, the CDR3 is TGTGCCAGCAGCTTAGGGGGAGGGAACACTGAAGCTTTCTTT. Translated: CASSLGGGNTEAFF. Looking up the rest from reference TRBV7-9 and TRBJ1-1 gives the full variable domain: DTGVSQNPRHKITKRGQNVTFRCDPISEHNRLYWYRQTLGQGPEFLTYFQNEAQLEKSRLLSDRFSAERPKGSFSTLEIQRTEQGDSAMYLCASSLGGGNTEAFFGQGTRLTVV.

This clone was seen only a few times. The V gene is TRBV10-3, the J gene TRBJ2-7; 14 nucleotides match TRBD2. The CDR3 loop spans 15 amino acids. The J segment lost 5 bases and the V segment lost 6 bases, leaving 6 bases of the junction unmatched. Looked up from germline, CDR1 is ENHRY and CDR2 is SYGVKD. CDR3 in amino acids: CAIRGTSGRENEQYF. DNA of the CDR3: TGTGCCATCAGGGGGACTAGCGGGAGAGAAAACGAGCAGTACTTC.

The rearrangement uses TRBV4-1 and TRBJ1-2, with 9 nucleotides matching TRBD1. Trimming cost V 6 bases and J 6 bases; bases outside gene matches: 8. Germline V lookup: CDR1 MGHRA, CDR2 YSYEKL. CDR3 length: 14 residues. CDR3 sequence: CASRSTGTGNGYTF. The CDR3 DNA follows: TGCGCCAGCAGAAGTACTGGGACAGGGAATGGCTACACCTTC.

This chain connects TRBV4-1 to TRBJ2-3, with 8 nucleotides matching TRBD2. Germline V lookup: CDR1 MGHRA, CDR2 YSYEKL. V lost 3 bases, J lost 0 bases, and 8 bases stayed unmatched. The CDR3 consists of 17 residues. The CDR3 loop reads CASSHLISGISTDTQYF. For the CDR3, the DNA is TGCGCCAGCAGCCATCTGATTAGCGGGATTAGCACAGATACGCAGTATTTT.

The chain recombines TRBV10-3 with TRBJ2-5; no firm D call. The CDR3 runs to 13 residues. The V end lost 4 bases, the J end lost 2 bases, and 8 bases lay between the germline ends. The germline gives CDR1 ENHRY, CDR2 SYGVKD. CDR3 nucleotides: TGTGCCATCAGTGTAAGGGCGCAAGAGACCCAGTACTTC. Its translation is CAISVRAQETQYF.

A few counts support this clone. The rearrangement joins TRBV12-1 to TRBJ2-1; TRBD2, the D gene given by the table, was not confirmed from the DNA. TRBV12-1 is described as a pseudogene. The CDR3 totals 12 residues. The CDR3 coding sequence is TGTGCCAGCAAAAAGGGGGGGAATGAGCAGTTCTTC. It specifies CASKKGGNEQFF.

The gene calls are TRBV5-1 and TRBJ2-5; 11 bases map to TRBD2. Per germline, CDR1 SGHRS and CDR2 YFSETQ. V lost 4 bases and J lost 2; bases outside the gene matches: 7. The CDR3 extends over 16 amino acids. Here the CDR3 DNA reads TGCGCCAGCAGCGAGAGACTAGCGGGATCTCAAGAGACCCAGTACTTC. This sequence encodes CASSERLAGSQETQYF.

This chain connects TRBV11-2 to TRBJ1-4; 9 nucleotides match TRBD1. This CDR3 contains 16 residues. Germline trimming cut 3 bases from V and 8 bases from J; bases unmatched to any gene: 10. CDR1 is SGHAT and CDR2 is FQNNGV in the germline V gene. The CDR3 DNA reads TGTGCCAGCAGCTTTTCCGGGACAGGGCGTTACGAAAAACTGTTTTTT. Protein sequence: CASSFSGTGRYEKLFF.